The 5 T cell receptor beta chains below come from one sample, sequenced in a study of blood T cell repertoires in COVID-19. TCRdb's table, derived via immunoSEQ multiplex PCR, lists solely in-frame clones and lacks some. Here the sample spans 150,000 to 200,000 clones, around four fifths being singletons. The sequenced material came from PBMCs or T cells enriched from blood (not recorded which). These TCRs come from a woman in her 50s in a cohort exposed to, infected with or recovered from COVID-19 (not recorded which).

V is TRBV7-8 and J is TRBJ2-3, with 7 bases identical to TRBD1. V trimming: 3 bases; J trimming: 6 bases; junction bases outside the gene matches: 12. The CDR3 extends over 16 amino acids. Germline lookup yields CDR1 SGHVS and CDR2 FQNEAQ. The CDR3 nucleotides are TGTGCCAGCAGCTTGGGGCTGCAGGGGGTGGCCGATACGCAGTATTTT. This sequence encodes CASSLGLQGVADTQYF. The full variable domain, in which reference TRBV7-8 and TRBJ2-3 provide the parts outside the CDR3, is GAGVSQSPRYKVAKRGQDVALRCDPISGHVSLFWYQQALGQGPEFLTYFQNEAQLDKSGLPSDRFFAERPEGSVSTLKIQRTQQEDSAVYLCASSLGLQGVADTQYFGPGTRLTVL.

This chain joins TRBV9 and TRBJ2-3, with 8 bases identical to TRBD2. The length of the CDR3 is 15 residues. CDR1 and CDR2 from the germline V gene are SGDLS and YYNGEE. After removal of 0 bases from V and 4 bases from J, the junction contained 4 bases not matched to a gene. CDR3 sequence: CASSVEAGGPDTQYF. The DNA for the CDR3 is TGTGCCAGCAGCGTAGAGGCGGGGGGCCCAGATACGCAGTATTTT.

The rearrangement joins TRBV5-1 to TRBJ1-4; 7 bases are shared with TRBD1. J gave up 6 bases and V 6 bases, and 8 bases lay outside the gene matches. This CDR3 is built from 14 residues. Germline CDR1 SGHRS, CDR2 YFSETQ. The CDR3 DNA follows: TGCGCCAGCACACAGACAGGGAGTGATGAAAAACTGTTTTTT. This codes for CASTQTGSDEKLFF.

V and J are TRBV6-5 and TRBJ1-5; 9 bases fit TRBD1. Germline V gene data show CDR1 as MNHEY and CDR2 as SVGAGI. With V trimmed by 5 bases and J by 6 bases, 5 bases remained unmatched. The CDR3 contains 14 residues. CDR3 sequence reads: CASSRQGESQPQHF. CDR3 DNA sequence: TGTGCCAGCAGTCGACAGGGGGAAAGTCAGCCCCAGCATTTT.

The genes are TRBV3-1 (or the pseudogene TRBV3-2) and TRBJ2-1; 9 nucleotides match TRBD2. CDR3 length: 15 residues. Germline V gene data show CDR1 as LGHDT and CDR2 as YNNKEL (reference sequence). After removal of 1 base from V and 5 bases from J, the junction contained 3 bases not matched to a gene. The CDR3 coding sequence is TGTGCCAGCAGCCAAGCTGGCGGGGGGGACAATGAGCAGTTCTTC. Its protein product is CASSQAGGGDNEQFF.